Ten or more counts support the clone carrying this T cell receptor (beta chain). Its specificity is unknown. CDR3 size: 12 residues. The ends were cut back, 10 bases at V and 7 bases at J, with 13 bases in the middle. CDR1 and CDR2 (germline): SGHAT, FQNNGV. This record comes from a study of beta chain features in type 1 diabetes. Expressed TCRB transcripts were sequenced, since all the RNA that had been isolated was reverse transcribed. Sequencing was performed with immunoSEQ multiplex PCR; in TCRdb, only in-frame clones are kept and a portion is missing. In the table there are around 140,000 clones, around 9% of which are singletons. Study conclusions and caveats: All four CD4+ subsets of Type 1 diabetes patients contained TCRB CDR3s that were moderately but significantly shorter.

The source material was central memory CD4+ T cells from blood. This sequence originates from a man aged 25-40 years with type 1 diabetes. The chain recombines TRBV11-2 with TRBJ2-2; TRBD2 is a possible D gene (6 bases). The DNA for the CDR3 is TGTGCCACCCGTAGGGAGGACGGGGAGCTGTTTTTT. Its translation is CATRREDGELFF.